This T cell receptor beta chain was sequenced for a study of T-cell memory formation after mild COVID-19. From the 5' RACE reads, TCRdb called clonotypes with MiXCR, one entry per CDR3 protein. The sample consists of about 300,000 distinct CDR3 sequences, roughly a fifth of them appearing once. Per the germline V gene, CDR1 is SGHAT and CDR2 is FQNNGV. Trimming took off 3 bases at V and 14 bases at J, with 19 bases between the two ends. The CDR3 runs to 13 residues. This clonotype was found a few times. The sequencing input was PBMCs or a T cell subset sorted from them (not recorded which). The rearrangement uses TRBV11-2 and TRBJ1-2; D gene uncertain. The receptor comes from a man aged 18-30 years who had mild COVID-19 (a few samples of this study predate the infection). Cell type and time point are not known. In nucleotides, the CDR3 is TGTGCCAGCAGCTTTGGTTGGACTCCTGTAGGAACCTTC. It translates to CASSFGWTPVGTF. The full variable domain, completed using reference TRBV11-2 and TRBJ1-2, is EAGVAQSPRYKIIEKRQSVAFWCNPISGHATLYWYQQILGQGPKLLIQFQNNGVVDDSQLPKDRFSAERLKGVDSTLKIQPAKLEDSAVYLCASSFGWTPVGTFGSGTRLTVV.